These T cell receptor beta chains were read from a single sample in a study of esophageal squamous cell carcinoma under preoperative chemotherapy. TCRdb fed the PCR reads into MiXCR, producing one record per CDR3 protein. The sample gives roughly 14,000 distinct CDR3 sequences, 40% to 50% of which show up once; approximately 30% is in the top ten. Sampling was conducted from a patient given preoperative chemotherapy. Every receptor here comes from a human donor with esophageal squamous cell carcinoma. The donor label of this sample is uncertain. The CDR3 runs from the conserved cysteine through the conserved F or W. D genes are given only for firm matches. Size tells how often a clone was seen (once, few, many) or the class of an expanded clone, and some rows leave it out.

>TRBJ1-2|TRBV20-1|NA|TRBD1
CSVPRDRVSGGYTF
TGCAGTGTCCCAAGAGACAGGGTATCTGGTGGCTACACCTTC
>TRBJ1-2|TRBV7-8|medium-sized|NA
CASSRGYYGYTF
TGTGCCAGCAGCCGGGGTTACTATGGCTACACCTTC
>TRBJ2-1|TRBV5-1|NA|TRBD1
CASSLGGTEYNEQFF
TGCGCCAGCAGCTTGGGTGGGACAGAATACAATGAGCAGTTCTTC
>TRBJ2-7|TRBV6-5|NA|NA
CASSYGESDREYEQYF
TGTGCCAGCAGTTACGGTGAGTCGGACAGAGAATACGAGCAGTACTTC
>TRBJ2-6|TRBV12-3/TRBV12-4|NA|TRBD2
CASSPRTGLAGGSGANDLYF
TGTGCCAGCAGTCCACGAACCGGACTAGCGGGAGGCTCTGGGGCCAACGACCTGTACTTC
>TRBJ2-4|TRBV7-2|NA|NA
CASSAPQGGGTDMQYF
TGTGCCAGCAGCGCACCGCAGGGGGGGGGCACAGACATGCAGTACTTC
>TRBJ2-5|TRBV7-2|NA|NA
CASCVGRGGETQYF
TGTGCCAGCTGCGTGGGCAGGGGAGGAGAGACCCAGTACTTC
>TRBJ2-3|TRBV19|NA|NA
CANYYEAPCTDTQYF
TGTGCCAACTATTACGAGGCACCTTGCACAGATACGCAGTATTTT
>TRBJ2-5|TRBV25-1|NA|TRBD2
CASSEDSLAATQYF
TGTGCCAGCAGTGAAGATAGTCTAGCGGCGACCCAGTACTTC
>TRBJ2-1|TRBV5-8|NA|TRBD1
CASSRGGGNEQFF
TGTGCCAGCAGCCGAGGGGGCGGGAATGAGCAGTTCTTC
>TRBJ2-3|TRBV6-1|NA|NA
CASRRTENTGEQYF
TGTGCCAGCAGGCGGACAGAGAACACCGGGGAGCAGTATTTT
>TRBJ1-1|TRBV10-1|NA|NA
CASSEFQGGPNTEAFF
TGCGCCAGCAGTGAGTTCCAGGGTGGGCCAAACACTGAAGCTTTCTTT
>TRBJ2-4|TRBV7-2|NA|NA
CASSQDVIAQDIQYF
TGTGCCAGCAGCCAGGACGTAATTGCCCAAGACATTCAGTACTTC
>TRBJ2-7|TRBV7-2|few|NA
CASRSGGTKGEQYF
TGTGCCAGCAGATCCGGCGGGACCAAGGGCGAGCAGTACTTC
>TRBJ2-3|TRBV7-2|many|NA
CASSFPTDTQYF
TGTGCCAGCAGCTTCCCCACAGATACGCAGTATTTT
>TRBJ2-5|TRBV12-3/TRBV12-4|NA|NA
CASSGPGRQETQYF
TGTGCCAGCAGTGGACCGGGACGACAAGAGACCCAGTACTTC
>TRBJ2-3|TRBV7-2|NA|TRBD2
CASSLVRLGLGTDTQYF
TGTGCCAGCAGCTTAGTGAGGTTGGGACTAGGGACAGATACGCAGTATTTT
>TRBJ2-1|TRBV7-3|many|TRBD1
CASSFVTGLGDEQFF
TGTGCCAGCAGCTTTGTGACAGGGCTTGGCGATGAGCAGTTCTTC
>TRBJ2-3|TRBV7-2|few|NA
CASSLWLAGDTQYF
TGTGCCAGCAGCTTATGGCTAGCAGGGGATACGCAGTATTTT
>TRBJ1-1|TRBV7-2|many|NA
CASSLSGALEAFF
TGTGCCAGCAGCTTAAGCGGGGCTTTAGAAGCTTTCTTT
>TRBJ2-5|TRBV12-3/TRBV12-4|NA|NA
CASSFGPFQETQYF
TGTGCCAGCAGTTTTGGTCCCTTCCAAGAGACCCAGTACTTC
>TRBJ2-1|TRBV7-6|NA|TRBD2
CASSFYGGSSYEQFF
TGTGCCAGCAGCTTTTACGGGGGGAGCTCCTACGAGCAGTTCTTC